These 31 T cell receptor beta chains were all obtained from the same sample, sequenced in a study of neurological immune-mediated disorders. MiXCR was run by TCRdb on the 5' RACE reads, yielding one entry per CDR3 protein. The data show roughly 21,000 distinct CDR3 sequences, with 15% to 20% seen just once and around 7% held by the top ten. Specimen: CD8+ T cells from blood. The source of these receptors is a woman aged 18-35 years with multiple sclerosis.

This clonotype was observed a few times. The rearrangement uses TRBV6-1 and TRBJ2-3; 10 bases align to TRBD2. Germline loops: CDR1 MNHNS, CDR2 SASEGT. V lost 1 base to trimming and J lost 1 base; unmatched junction nucleotides: 11. The CDR3 extends over 19 amino acids. CDR3 nucleotides: TGTGCCAGCAGTGAAGTTGTAGCGGGGGGACCCCGAGGCACAGATACGCAGTATTTT. Residues: CASSEVVAGGPRGTDTQYF.

This clonotype was seen ten or more times. The rearrangement joins TRBV7-8 to TRBJ2-1, with D possibly TRBD2 on 6 matching bases. With 5 bases removed from V and 0 bases from J, the gap between germline ends came to 11 bases. The CDR3 is 15 amino acids. Germline V lookup: CDR1 SGHVS, CDR2 FQNEAQ. CDR3 sequence reads: CASSPVGGSYNEQFF. Here the CDR3 DNA reads TGTGCCAGCAGCCCAGTGGGGGGCTCCTACAATGAGCAGTTCTTC.

This clonotype was seen repeatedly, ten times or more. This chain joins TRBV10-3 and TRBJ2-1; D perhaps matches TRBD2 (6 bases). The germline gives CDR1 ENHRY, CDR2 SYGVKD. With 5 bases removed from V and 5 bases from J, the gap between germline ends came to 16 bases. CDR3 length equals 15 residues. CDR3 sequence reads: CAISPQAGVNNEQFF. CDR3 DNA: TGTGCCATCAGTCCCCAAGCGGGCGTAAACAATGAGCAGTTCTTC.

This clonotype appeared many times. The CDR3 reads CASSKEIAPKRLGGELFF. CDR3 in DNA: TGTGCCAGCAGCAAAGAGATTGCCCCTAAACGTCTGGGCGGGGAGCTGTTTTTT. The chain is built from TRBV21-1 and TRBJ2-2; the table's D call, TRBD1, has no DNA check behind it. TRBV21-1 represents a pseudogene. The CDR3 is 18 amino acids.

This chain uses TRBV29-1 with TRBJ1-6; D possibly corresponds to TRBD1 (6 bases). V lost 6 bases and J lost 8, with 14 bases in between. The CDR3 runs to 13 residues. Looked up from germline, CDR1 is SQVTM and CDR2 is ANQGSEA. Here the CDR3 DNA reads TGCAGCGTCGCCGGACAGCGAGATTCACCCCTCCACTTT. Its protein product is CSVAGQRDSPLHF. The full variable domain, its missing parts supplied by reference TRBV29-1 and TRBJ1-6, is SAVISQKPSRDICQRGTSLTIQCQVDSQVTMMFWYRQQPGQSLTLIATANQGSEATYESGFVIDKFPISRPNLTFSTLTVSNMSPEDSSIYLCSVAGQRDSPLHFGNGTRLTVT.

This clonotype was seen ten or more times. The CDR3 spells CASSFGDTQYF. The CDR3 nucleotides are TGTGCCAGCAGCTTTGGGGATACGCAGTATTTT. The rearrangement joins TRBV11-2 to TRBJ2-3, with D hard to call. Trimming removed 3 bases at V and 6 bases at J, with 4 bases between. CDR1 is SGHAT, CDR2 FQNNGV, per germline. The CDR3 has 11 residues.

This clonotype was observed at least ten times. The chain joins TRBV20-1 to TRBJ1-6; TRBD1 might be the D (6 bases). In germline, CDR1 is DFQATT, CDR2 SNEGSKA (reference sequence). The germline V and J ends were trimmed by 3 bases and 0 bases, with 18 bases remaining between them. The length of the CDR3 is 18 residues. The DNA for the CDR3 is TGCAGTGCTAGCCGGGGGCGTCACAGGAGCTCCTATAATTCACCCCTCCACTTT. It encodes CSASRGRHRSSYNSPLHF.

This clonotype was counted at least ten times. The rearrangement links TRBV15 to TRBJ1-4; D possibly corresponds to TRBD1 (6 bases). Trimming removed 5 bases from V and 7 bases from J, with 17 bases in between. This CDR3 comprises 15 residues. Germline CDR1 and CDR2: LNHNV and YYDKDF (reference sequence). This chain's CDR3 is CATSGEKQGSEKLFF. The CDR3, as DNA: TGTGCCACCAGCGGGGAGAAACAGGGTAGTGAAAAACTGTTTTTT.

The genes are TRBV20-1 and TRBJ1-2; D unresolved. The V end lost 1 base, the J end lost 5 bases, and 14 bases lay between the germline ends. The CDR3 is 14 residues long. Germline CDR1 is DFQATT and CDR2 is SNEGSKA (reference sequence). Here the CDR3 reads CSARVIEGNYGYTF. CDR3 nucleotide sequence: TGCAGTGCTAGAGTTATAGAGGGTAATTATGGCTACACCTTC.

This clonotype occurred many times. V usage is TRBV6-6 and J usage is TRBJ2-2, with a possible D match to TRBD2 (5 bases). This CDR3 is 16 amino acids long. Between the trimmed V and J ends, which lost 2 bases and 4 bases, there was a span of 14 bases. Germline CDR1 is MNHNY and CDR2 is SVGAGI (reference sequence). The CDR3, as DNA: TGTGCCAGCAGTTACAATCGAGGGCGGTTCACCGGGGAGCTGTTTTTT. Its translation: CASSYNRGRFTGELFF.

Many counts were recorded for this clonotype. This chain joins TRBV11-2 and TRBJ2-1; no firm D call. The germline V and J ends were trimmed by 2 bases and 9 bases, with 11 bases remaining between them. CDR3 length: 13 amino acids. Germline CDR1 reads SGHAT; CDR2 reads FQNNGV. CDR3 in DNA: TGTGCCAGCAGCTTATTCCAGTCCGCTGAGCAGTTCTTC. It is translated as CASSLFQSAEQFF. Full variable domain (outside the CDR3, taken from reference TRBV11-2 and TRBJ2-1): EAGVAQSPRYKIIEKRQSVAFWCNPISGHATLYWYQQILGQGPKLLIQFQNNGVVDDSQLPKDRFSAERLKGVDSTLKIQPAKLEDSAVYLCASSLFQSAEQFFGPGTRLTVL.

This clonotype was observed many times. V is TRBV10-2 and J is TRBJ2-2; 8 bases are a match to TRBD1. The CDR3 contains 14 residues. Germline-derived CDR1 and CDR2 are WSHSY and SAAADI. Unmatched junction bases numbered 3, after V lost 9 bases and J lost 0 bases. In DNA form, the CDR3 reads TGCGCCAGTGGACAGGGCTCGAACACCGGGGAGCTGTTTTTT. Protein sequence: CASGQGSNTGELFF.

This CDR3 reads CSAQRGGLVHNEQFF. CDR3 coding DNA: TGCAGTGCTCAAAGAGGGGGACTAGTGCACAATGAGCAGTTCTTC. V is TRBV20-1 and J is TRBJ2-1; 8 positions match TRBD2. Germline trimming cut 5 bases from V and 5 bases from J; bases unmatched to any gene: 11. This CDR3 has 15 amino acids. Germline values: CDR1 DFQATT, CDR2 SNEGSKA (reference sequence).

This clonotype was seen repeatedly, ten times or more. V gene TRBV7-3 combines with J gene TRBJ2-1; D might be TRBD2 (6 bases). The germline gives CDR1 SGHTA, CDR2 FQGTGA. The CDR3 extends over 12 amino acids. V lost 5 bases and J lost 9, with 11 bases in between. CDR3 bases: TGTGCCAGCAGCGCTAGCGATGGTGAGCAGTTCTTC. It encodes CASSASDGEQFF. Supplemented by reference TRBV7-3 and TRBJ2-1, the full variable domain reads GAGVSQTPSNKVTEKGKYVELRCDPISGHTALYWYRQSLGQGPEFLIYFQGTGAADDSGLPNDRFFAVRPEGSVSTLKIQRTERGDSAVYLCASSASDGEQFFGPGTRLTVL.

This clonotype was seen many times. The chain has TRBV7-2 and TRBJ2-7; D is perhaps TRBD1 or TRBD2 (5 bases each). Deletions cut 1 base from V and 1 base from J, with 8 bases between. The germline V gene encodes CDR1 SGHTA and CDR2 FQGNSA. The CDR3 covers 14 residues. Written as DNA, the CDR3 is TGTGCCAGCAGCTTAGGGGGGAGATCCTACGAGCAGTACGTC. Protein: CASSLGGRSYEQYV.

This clonotype was picked up many times. This chain uses TRBV7-9 with TRBJ2-1; D unclear. Germline loops: CDR1 SEHNR, CDR2 FQNEAQ (reference sequence). Deletions cut 3 bases from V and 0 bases from J, with 15 bases between. The CDR3 covers 17 residues. The CDR3 bases are TGTGCCAGCAGCTTCCCTGACTCTTCTATCTCCTACAATGAGCAGTTCTTC. Protein product: CASSFPDSSISYNEQFF.

This clonotype has at least ten counts. The chain joins TRBV12-3 or TRBV12-4 to TRBJ2-1, with 9 bases matching TRBD1. The CDR3 runs to 13 residues. Trimming at V came to 5 bases and at J to 15 bases, leaving 11 bases not matched to a gene. Here the CDR3 reads CASSRGDRVGRFF. CDR3 coding DNA: TGTGCCAGCAGTCGGGGGGACAGGGTTGGGCGGTTCTTC.

By sample fraction, this clonotype is medium-sized. The CDR3 nucleotides read TGTGCCAGCAGTGAAGACGGGGACAGGGGTAGTTACTATGGCTACACCTTC. It codes for CASSEDGDRGSYYGYTF. The chain has TRBV2 and TRBJ1-2; TRBD1 agrees at 10 bases. V lost 1 base and J lost 3; bases outside the gene matches: 8. Germline CDR1 SNHLY, CDR2 FYNNEI. This CDR3 region has 17 residues.

This clonotype occurred many times. This chain joins TRBV6-2 or TRBV6-3 and TRBJ2-5; D uncertain. CDR3 length: 13 amino acids. The germline CDR1 and CDR2 sequences are MNHEY and SVGEGT. V lost 2 bases and J lost 3, with 7 bases in between. This CDR3 is CASSYRIEETQYF. CDR3 sequence (DNA): TGTGCCAGCAGTTACCGAATTGAAGAGACCCAGTACTTC.

The sample holds many counts of this clonotype. This chain links TRBV4-3 with TRBJ2-4; D is undetermined. The germline V and J ends were trimmed by 1 base and 8 bases, with 12 bases remaining between them. CDR1 is LGHNA and CDR2 is YSLEER in the germline V gene. The CDR3 is 14 residues long. The CDR3 DNA is TGCGCCAGCAGCCAAGGTCGAGATCTGGACATTCAGTACTTC. Amino acid sequence: CASSQGRDLDIQYF.

In this sample, this clonotype is medium-sized. The chain recombines TRBV6-5 with TRBJ1-2, with no clear D. The V gene lost 3 bases and the J gene lost 5 bases, with 16 bases spanning the gap. CDR3 length: 15 residues. The germline gives CDR1 MNHEY, CDR2 SVGAGI. The CDR3 DNA reads as TGTGCCAGCAGTTATTCCGGACGGAGCGGGTATGGCTACACCTTC. This codes for CASSYSGRSGYGYTF.

This clonotype was found many times. The chain employs TRBV5-1 and TRBJ2-1; 7 bases fit TRBD2. Looked up from germline, CDR1 is SGHRS and CDR2 is YFSETQ. The CDR3 is made up of 15 amino acids. V lost 1 base, J lost 7 bases, and 8 bases stayed unmatched. The CDR3 DNA reads as TGCGCCAGCAGCTTGCTAAGCGGGGCAGTTAATGAGCAGTTCTTC. Translating it yields CASSLLSGAVNEQFF.

Sample share makes this clonotype medium-sized. The chain combines TRBV20-1 with TRBJ2-1; 11 bases map to TRBD2. Trimming took 6 bases from V and 3 from J; bases not matched to a gene: 10. The CDR3 loop spans 16 amino acids. Looked up from germline, CDR1 is DFQATT and CDR2 is SNEGSKA (reference sequence). CDR3 sequence reads: CSATPVGLAVYNEQFF. The CDR3 DNA sequence: TGCAGTGCCACCCCGGTGGGACTAGCGGTCTACAATGAGCAGTTCTTC.

This clonotype came up a few times. A much larger clone sits a single nucleotide away, making a read error possible. This chain connects TRBV7-6 to TRBJ2-5; tentative D call: TRBD2 (6 bases). The CDR3 contains 15 residues. Germline values: CDR1 SGHVS, CDR2 FNYEAQ. CDR3 amino acids: CASSFIQQGGETRYF. In nucleotides, the CDR3 is TGTGCCAGCAGCTTTATACAGCAGGGCGGGGAGACCCGGTACTTC.

This clonotype was recorded many times. The chain recombines TRBV6-5 with TRBJ2-1; 8 positions match TRBD2. Per germline, CDR1 MNHEY and CDR2 SVGAGI. V shed 6 bases, J shed 15 bases, and the junction held 13 bases outside the gene matches. The CDR3 is 13 residues long. The DNA for the CDR3 is TGTGCCAGCAGCATTCCGGGACTAGGTGCGAGGTTCTTC. Translated, it gives CASSIPGLGARFF.

Ten or more counts support this clonotype. V gene TRBV20-1 combines with J gene TRBJ2-2; 10 nucleotides match TRBD2. Germline V gene lookup returns CDR1 DFQATT and CDR2 SNEGSKA (reference sequence). Trimming cost V 3 bases and J 5 bases; bases outside gene matches: 3. The CDR3 extends over 14 amino acids. Here the CDR3 reads CSASGTSDTGELFF. The CDR3 DNA sequence: TGCAGTGCTAGCGGGACTAGCGATACCGGGGAGCTGTTTTTT.

This clonotype appeared many times. The chain carries TRBV7-2 and TRBJ2-1; weak D call: TRBD2 (5 bases). V was clipped by 4 bases and J by 15 bases, with 16 bases between them. The germline gives CDR1 SGHTA, CDR2 FQGNSA. The CDR3 is 12 residues long. CDR3 sequence (DNA): TGTGCCAGCAGCTGGCGTGAGCGAGAGGGGTTCTTC. Translated: CASSWREREGFF.

This clonotype was recorded many times. The chain has TRBV29-1 and TRBJ2-7; D is ambiguous. The CDR3 is 15 residues long. Trimming left V 1 base short and J 2 bases short, with 15 bases between. Germline assignment: CDR1 SQVTM and CDR2 ANQGSEA. This CDR3 reads CSVEGPPSRAYEQYF. The CDR3 DNA reads as TGCAGCGTTGAAGGGCCCCCTTCGCGAGCCTACGAGCAGTACTTC.

This clonotype was observed many times. V is TRBV6-5 and J is TRBJ1-1, with D possibly matching TRBD1 (5 bases). From germline, CDR1 is MNHEY and CDR2 SVGAGI. The ends were cut back, 5 bases at V and 11 bases at J, with 18 bases in the middle. The CDR3 covers 13 residues. CDR3 coding DNA: TGTGCCAGCAGTCTCACCGATCAGGGAATGGCTTTCTTT. As protein: CASSLTDQGMAFF.

There are many counts of this clonotype. V usage is TRBV10-3 and J usage is TRBJ2-2; no firm D call. The ends were cut back, 3 bases at V and 1 base at J, with 9 bases in the middle. The CDR3 loop spans 15 amino acids. Germline loops: CDR1 ENHRY, CDR2 SYGVKD. CDR3 amino acids: CAISEMKQNTGELFF. The CDR3 DNA sequence: TGTGCCATCAGTGAAATGAAACAGAACACCGGGGAGCTGTTTTTT.

This clonotype was recorded at least ten times. The V call is TRBV27, the J call TRBJ1-2, with 7 bases fitting TRBD1. With 7 bases clipped from V and 3 bases from J, the junction kept 5 bases outside the gene matches. The CDR3 has 13 residues. Germline CDR1 reads MNHEY; CDR2 reads SMNVEV (reference sequence). The CDR3 region is CASKSGQDYGYTF. The CDR3 DNA reads TGTGCCAGCAAGTCAGGACAGGACTATGGCTACACCTTC.